This T cell receptor (beta chain) was observed in a study of T-cell memory formation after mild COVID-19 (dated by TCRdb to the early 2020s). Concerning the study at large: TCR sequence clusters from the two donors were largely donor specific. In a couple of donors, T-cell clones that expanded and contracted after mild COVID-19 were followed by sequencing TCRalpha and TCRbeta repertoires longitudinally. The cohort was made up of two young adult volunteers, one female and one male, who were previously healthy.

General conclusions and limits of the study: Some responding clones were found in pre-infection memory, which suggests that pre-existing cross-reactive memory T cells took part in the SARS-CoV-2 response. From day 15 to 85, contracting clones showed balanced CD4/CD8 phenotypes, whereas a second wave of clones that expanded from day 15 to 37 leaned towards CD4+. Only two mild cases were covered in the study, and larger cohorts including severe cases with pre-infection samples were considered necessary. SARS-CoV-2 specificity of the second-wave clones peaking on day 37 was not confirmed. Contracting CD4+ clones turned up mainly in the CM and EM memory subsets, whereas EMRA was where CD8+ clones were enriched.

Ficoll-Paque density gradient centrifugation was the method used to isolate PBMCs. Trimming removed 7 bases from V and 5 bases from J; the gene matches leave 4 bases unexplained. The CDR3 runs 13 amino acids, cysteine and phenylalanine included. The kept DNA is CDR3 alone, 39 bases in frame from the first base. CDR1 is given as MNHEY and CDR2 as SVGEGT, both from the germline V gene. TCRdb names Illumina NovaSeq 6000 as the instrument used. TCRalpha and TCRbeta cDNA libraries were constructed by 5'RACE with constant-segment primers, with sample barcodes and unique molecular identifiers being introduced. RNA was extracted from every sample with Trizol reagent. Libraries were amplified in two PCR steps, with a second sample barcode and Illumina TruSeq adapters added in the second step. Sequencing of the libraries was done on an Illumina NovaSeq, producing 2 x 150 bp paired-end reads. The source study handled its data this way. Reads were demultiplexed and collapsed into UMI-guided consensus sequences with migec v1.2.7. Using mixcr v2.1.11, UMI consensuses were aligned to TRA and TRB V and J templates and then assembled into clonotypes. A clonotype was counted as expanded or contracted only if both edgeR and NoisET called the change significant, with noise models trained on biological replicates. For edgeR calls, the thresholds were a false discovery rate-adjusted p below 0.01 and a log2 fold-change of 1. As an exploratory analysis of dynamics, PCA with hierarchical clustering was applied to max-normalized trajectories of the 1000 most abundant clonotypes. Separately sequenced CD4+ and CD8+ repertoires were used to assign a CD4 or CD8 phenotype to each responding clone. TCRdb applied fastp at Q25 and MiXCR to the public reads, then kept only in-frame beta chains. Identical CDR3 protein sequences are pooled into one entry, listed with their most common genes and DNA. TCRdb, not the original authors, processed these V and J calls. The sample table records a few hundred thousand distinct CDR3 sequences; roughly 15% of these occur just once. The leading ten clones occupy 20% to 25% of the sample.

Regarding this clonotype: This receptor's antigen is unknown. The record has no base qualities; no much larger clone is one base away.

Rearrangement joined TRBV6-2 or TRBV6-3 to TRBJ2-5, with 10 middle bases fitting TRBD1. The sequenced sample was PBMCs or a T cell subset sorted from them (not recorded which). The sequence came from a man between 18 and 35 years old who had mild COVID-19 (a few samples of this study predate the infection). The sample titles of this study are shuffled in the database, so cell type and time point are left out; the donor was told from shared clones. This receptor carries the CDR3 CASTGTGEETQYF. The bases read TGTGCCAGCACCGGGACAGGGGAGGAGACCCAGTACTTC.